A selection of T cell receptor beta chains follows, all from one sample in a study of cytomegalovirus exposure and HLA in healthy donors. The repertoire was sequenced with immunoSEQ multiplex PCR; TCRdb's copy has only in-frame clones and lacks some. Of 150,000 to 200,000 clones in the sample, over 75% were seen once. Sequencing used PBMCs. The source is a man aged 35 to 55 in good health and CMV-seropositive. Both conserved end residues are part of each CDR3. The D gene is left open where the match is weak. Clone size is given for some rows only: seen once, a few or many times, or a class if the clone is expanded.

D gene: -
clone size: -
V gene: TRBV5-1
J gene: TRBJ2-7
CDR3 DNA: TGCGCCAGCAGCCCTGGTACCGTCGCGGAGCTCTACGAGCAGTACTTC
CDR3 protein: CASSPGTVAELYEQYF

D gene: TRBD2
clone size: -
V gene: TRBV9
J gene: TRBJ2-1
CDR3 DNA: TGTGCCAGCAGCGGAACTAGCGGGTATGACAATGAGCAGTTCTTC
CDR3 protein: CASSGTSGYDNEQFF

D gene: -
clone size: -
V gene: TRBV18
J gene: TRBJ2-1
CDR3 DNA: TGTGCCAGCTCAACTACAGGGAAAGGCCGAGCCTCCTACAATGAGCAGTTCTTC
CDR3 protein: CASSTTGKGRASYNEQFF

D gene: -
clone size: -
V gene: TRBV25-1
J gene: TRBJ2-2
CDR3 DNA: TGTGCCAGCAGTGGCGGGACTTCTAACACCGGGGAGCTGTTTTTT
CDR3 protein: CASSGGTSNTGELFF

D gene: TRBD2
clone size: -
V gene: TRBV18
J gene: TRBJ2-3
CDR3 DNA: TGTGCCAGCTCACCACCGACTAGCGGAATCACAGATACGCAGTATTTT
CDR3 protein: CASSPPTSGITDTQYF

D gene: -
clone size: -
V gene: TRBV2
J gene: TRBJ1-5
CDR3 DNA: TGTGCCAGCAACCGAGGAGTCCCTCAGCCCCAGCATTTT
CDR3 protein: CASNRGVPQPQHF

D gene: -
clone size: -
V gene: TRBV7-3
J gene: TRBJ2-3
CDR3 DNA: TGTGCCAGCAGCTTTGGAGGGACCACAGATACGCAGTATTTT
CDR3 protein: CASSFGGTTDTQYF

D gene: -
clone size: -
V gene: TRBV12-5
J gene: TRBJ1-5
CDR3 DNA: TGTGCTAGTGGTTTGGTAACCCAGACTCCCCTCAATCAGCCCCAGCATTTT
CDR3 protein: CASGLVTQTPLNQPQHF

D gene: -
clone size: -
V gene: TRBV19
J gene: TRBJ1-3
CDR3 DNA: TGTGCCAGTAGTCCTATTACAGGGAGACCTGGAAACACCATATATTTT
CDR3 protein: CASSPITGRPGNTIYF

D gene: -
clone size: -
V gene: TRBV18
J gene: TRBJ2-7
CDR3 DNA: TGTGCCAGCTCACCTCGGCAGGGGTCCTACGAGCAGTACTTC
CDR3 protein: CASSPRQGSYEQYF

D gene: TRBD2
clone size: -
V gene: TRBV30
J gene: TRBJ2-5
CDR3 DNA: TGTGCCTGGAGCGGACTAGCGGGAGGAGGGGAGACCCAGTACTTC
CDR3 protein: CAWSGLAGGGETQYF

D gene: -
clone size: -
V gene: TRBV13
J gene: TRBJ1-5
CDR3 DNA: TGTGCCAGCAGCGGCAGGGATATCAATCAGCCCCAGCATTTT
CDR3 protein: CASSGRDINQPQHF

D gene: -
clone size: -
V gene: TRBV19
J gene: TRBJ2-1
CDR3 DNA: TGTGCCAGTAGTTGGACTGACTACAATGAGCAGTTCTTC
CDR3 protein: CASSWTDYNEQFF

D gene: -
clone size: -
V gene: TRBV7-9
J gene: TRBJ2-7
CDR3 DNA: TGTGCCAGCAGCTCCAAAGCCCTCGGGACTGGGTCCTACGAGCAGTACTTC
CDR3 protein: CASSSKALGTGSYEQYF

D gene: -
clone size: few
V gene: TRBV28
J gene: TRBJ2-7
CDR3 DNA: TGTGCCAGCAGTGAGCCCCGTTGGAGCTCCTACGAGCAGTACTTC
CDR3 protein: CASSEPRWSSYEQYF

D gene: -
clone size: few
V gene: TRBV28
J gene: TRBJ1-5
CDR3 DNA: TGTGCCAGCACAAGGCCGGGTCCTGGCAATCAGCCCCAGCATTTT
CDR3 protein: CASTRPGPGNQPQHF

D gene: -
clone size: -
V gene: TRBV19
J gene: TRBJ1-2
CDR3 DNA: TGTGCCAGTAGTATTCTGGAGTATAACTATGGCTACACCTTC
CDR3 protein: CASSILEYNYGYTF

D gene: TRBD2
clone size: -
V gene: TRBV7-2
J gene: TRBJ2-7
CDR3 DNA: TGTGCCAGCAGGGGACTAACGGGCGACGAGCAGTACTTC
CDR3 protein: CASRGLTGDEQYF

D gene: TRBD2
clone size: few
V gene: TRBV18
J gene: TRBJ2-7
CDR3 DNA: TGTGCCAGCTCACCGGGGACTACCGGGACTACGAAGCAGTACTTC
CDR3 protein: CASSPGTTGTTKQYF

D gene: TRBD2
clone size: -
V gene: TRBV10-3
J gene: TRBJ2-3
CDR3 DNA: TGTGCCATCAGTGCGCATGGAGCGGGAGGGTTCACTGATACGCAGTATTTT
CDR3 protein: CAISAHGAGGFTDTQYF

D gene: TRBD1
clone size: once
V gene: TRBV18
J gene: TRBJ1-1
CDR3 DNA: TGTGCCAGCTCACGGCTGGGACAGGCGACTGAAGCTTTCTTT
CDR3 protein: CASSRLGQATEAFF

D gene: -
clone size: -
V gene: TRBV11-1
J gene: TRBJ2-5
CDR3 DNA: TGTGCCAGCAGCTTAGTCTCCGAGACCCAGTACTTC
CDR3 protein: CASSLVSETQYF

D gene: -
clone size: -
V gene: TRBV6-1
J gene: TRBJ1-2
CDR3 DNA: TGTGCCAGCAGTGAAGGCGGGCAGAACTATGGCTACACCTTC
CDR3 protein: CASSEGGQNYGYTF

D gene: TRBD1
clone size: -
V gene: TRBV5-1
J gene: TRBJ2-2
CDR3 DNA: TGCGCCAGCAGCAGAAAAGAGACAGGGGGCCCTGGGGAGCTGTTTTTT
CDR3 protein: CASSRKETGGPGELFF

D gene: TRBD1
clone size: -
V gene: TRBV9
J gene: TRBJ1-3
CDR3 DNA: TGTGCCAGCAGCGTGACAGGGGGTTTACGCGGAGACACCATATATTTT
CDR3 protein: CASSVTGGLRGDTIYF

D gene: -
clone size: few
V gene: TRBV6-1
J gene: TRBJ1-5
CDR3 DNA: TGTGCCAGCACCGGAGTTTCCAATCAGCCCCAGCATTTT
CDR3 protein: CASTGVSNQPQHF

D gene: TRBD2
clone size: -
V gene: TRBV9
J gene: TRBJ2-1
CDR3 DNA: TGTGCCAGCAGCGTAGCTTTAAATCTAGCGGCCTACAATGAGCAGTTCTTC
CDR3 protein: CASSVALNLAAYNEQFF